The T cell receptor beta chain described here comes from a study of CXCR3-negative and CXCR3-positive naive CD8 T cells. The study's findings and limits: Within a donor, both naive subsets shared TRBV-TRBJ usage, unlike memory cells. When CXCR3-positive naive cells were set against CXCR3-negative naive cells, the former had more hydrophobic TRB CDR3s.

TRB cDNA was prepared as libraries by UMI-labeled 5' RACE. From its re-call of the 5' RACE reads, TCRdb lists each CDR3 protein once, without DNA. Here the sample table reports some 99,000 distinct CDR3 sequences. In regard to this clonotype: No antigen is known for it.

The CDR3 spans 17 residues. The gene calls are TRBV12-3 or TRBV12-4 and TRBJ2-1; the D call of TRBD1 rests on TCRdb alone, since no DNA is present to check it. Sequencing used naive CXCR3+ CD8+ T cells from blood. The subset here: CD45RO-CCR7+CD27+CD95- naive CD8+ T cells expressing CXCR3 (TNR3+). The sequence was collected from a human donor in good health. Some clones in this sample may be carry-over from other donors' samples. The CDR3 sequence: CASSLVGGAGLGNEQFF.